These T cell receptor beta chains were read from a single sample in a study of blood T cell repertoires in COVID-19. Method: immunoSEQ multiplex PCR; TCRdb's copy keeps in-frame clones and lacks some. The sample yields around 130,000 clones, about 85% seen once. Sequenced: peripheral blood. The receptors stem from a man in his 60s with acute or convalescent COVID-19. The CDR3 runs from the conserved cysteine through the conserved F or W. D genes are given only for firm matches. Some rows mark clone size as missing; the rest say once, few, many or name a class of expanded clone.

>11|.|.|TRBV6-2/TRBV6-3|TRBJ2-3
CASSLAYTQYF
TGTGCCAGCAGTTTAGCTTATACGCAGTATTTT
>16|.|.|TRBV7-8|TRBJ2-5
CASSPGPKWVVETQYF
TGTGCCAGCAGCCCAGGGCCTAAGTGGGTTGTGGAGACCCAGTACTTC
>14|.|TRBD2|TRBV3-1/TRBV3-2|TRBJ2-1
CASGREGPSNEQFF
TGTGCCAGCGGACGGGAGGGCCCATCTAATGAGCAGTTCTTC
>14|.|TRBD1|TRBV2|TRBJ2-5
CAIKDRGGKETQYF
TGTGCCATTAAGGACAGGGGAGGAAAAGAGACCCAGTACTTC
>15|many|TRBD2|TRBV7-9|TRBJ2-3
CASSLATSGTDTQYF
TGTGCCAGCAGCTTAGCGACTAGCGGAACAGATACGCAGTATTTT
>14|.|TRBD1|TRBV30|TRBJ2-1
CAWRHPGGGEEQFF
TGTGCCTGGAGACATCCAGGGGGCGGAGAGGAGCAGTTCTTC
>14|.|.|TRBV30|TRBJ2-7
CAWSPEVATYEQYF
TGTGCCTGGAGTCCCGAAGTAGCGACCTACGAGCAGTACTTC
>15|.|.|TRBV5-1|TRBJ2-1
CASSLGQFQNNEQFF
TGCGCCAGCAGCTTGGGTCAGTTCCAAAACAATGAGCAGTTCTTC
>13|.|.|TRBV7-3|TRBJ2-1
CASSPGSGGEQFF
TGTGCCAGCAGCCCGGGGTCCGGAGGTGAGCAGTTCTTC
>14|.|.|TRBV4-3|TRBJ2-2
CASSQDRGTAELFF
TGCGCCAGCAGCCAAGATCGGGGGACAGCGGAGCTGTTTTTT
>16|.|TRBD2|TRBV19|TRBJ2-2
CASSPWVAGPTGELFF
TGTGCCAGTAGTCCCTGGGTAGCGGGACCCACCGGGGAGCTGTTTTTT
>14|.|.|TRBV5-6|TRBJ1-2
CASSLALGGMGYTF
TGTGCCAGCAGCTTGGCTCTGGGCGGGATGGGCTACACCTTC
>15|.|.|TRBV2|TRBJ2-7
CASSEQTSSSYEQYF
TGTGCCAGCAGTGAACAAACCTCTAGCTCCTACGAGCAGTACTTC
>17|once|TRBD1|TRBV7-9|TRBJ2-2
CASSLERRTGATGELFF
TGTGCCAGCAGCTTAGAGCGGCGGACAGGAGCCACCGGGGAGCTGTTTTTT
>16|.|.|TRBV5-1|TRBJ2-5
CASSLGLAAAVETQYF
TGCGCCAGCAGCTTGGGGTTAGCGGCCGCAGTGGAGACCCAGTACTTC
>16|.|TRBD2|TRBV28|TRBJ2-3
CASRLLAGSSPDTQYF
TGTGCCAGCAGACTACTAGCGGGGAGCTCCCCAGATACGCAGTATTTT
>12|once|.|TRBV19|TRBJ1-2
CASTADSYGYTF
TGTGCCAGTACCGCGGACAGTTATGGCTACACCTTC
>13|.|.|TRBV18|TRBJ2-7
CASSAGSSYEQYF
TGTGCCAGCTCAGCCGGGAGTAGCTACGAGCAGTACTTC
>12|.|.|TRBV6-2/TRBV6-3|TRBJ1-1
CASSHGLTEAFF
TGTGCCAGCAGCCACGGGTTGACTGAAGCTTTCTTT
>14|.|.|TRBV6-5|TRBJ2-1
CASSYSPGLNEQFF
TGTGCCAGCAGTTACTCGCCAGGCCTCAATGAGCAGTTCTTC
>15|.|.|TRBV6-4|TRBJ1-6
CASSDQGSPNSPLHF
TGTGCCAGCAGTGACCAGGGCTCTCCTAATTCACCCCTCCACTTT
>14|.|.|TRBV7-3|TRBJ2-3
CASSPGSGTDTQYF
TGTGCCAGCAGCCCCGGGAGCGGCACAGATACGCAGTATTTT
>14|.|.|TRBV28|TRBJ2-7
CASRQPGQRYEQYF
TGTGCCAGCAGACAACCGGGACAACGCTACGAGCAGTACTTC
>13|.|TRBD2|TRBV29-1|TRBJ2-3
CSVDSGGPDTQYF
TGCAGCGTTGATAGCGGGGGACCAGATACGCAGTATTTT
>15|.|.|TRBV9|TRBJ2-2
CASSVTDGGTGELFF
TGTGCCAGCAGCGTAACGGACGGGGGCACCGGGGAGCTGTTTTTT
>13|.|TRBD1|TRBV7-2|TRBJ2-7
CASSPDRVWEQYF
TGTGCCAGCAGCCCGGACAGGGTCTGGGAGCAGTACTTC
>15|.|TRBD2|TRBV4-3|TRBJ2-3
CASSALAGEADTQYF
TGCGCCAGCAGTGCCCTAGCGGGAGAGGCAGATACGCAGTATTTT
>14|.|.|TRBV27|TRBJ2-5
CASSLTNGWETQYF
TGTGCCAGCAGTTTGACGAACGGGTGGGAGACCCAGTACTTC
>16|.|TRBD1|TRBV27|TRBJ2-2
CASSVQGATNTGELFF
TGTGCCAGCAGTGTACAGGGGGCGACGAACACCGGGGAGCTGTTTTTT
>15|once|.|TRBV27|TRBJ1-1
CASSPAVMMNTEAFF
TGTGCCAGCAGTCCCGCGGTTATGATGAACACTGAAGCTTTCTTT
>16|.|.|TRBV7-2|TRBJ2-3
CASSQALGGPTDTQYF
TGTGCCAGCAGCCAAGCCCTAGGGGGTCCCACAGATACGCAGTATTTT
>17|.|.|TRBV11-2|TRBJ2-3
CASSLLGGTRPTDTQYF
TGTGCCAGCAGCCTGTTAGGCGGGACCCGCCCCACAGATACGCAGTATTTT
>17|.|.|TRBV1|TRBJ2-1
CTSSQDIGLAGFNEQFF
TGCACCAGCAGCCAAGATATAGGCCTAGCGGGCTTCAATGAGCAGTTCTTC
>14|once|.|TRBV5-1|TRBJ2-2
CASLRGAPPGELFF
TGCGCCAGCCTTCGGGGGGCCCCTCCCGGGGAGCTGTTTTTT
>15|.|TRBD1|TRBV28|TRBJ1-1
CASSFPTGRNTEAFF
TGTGCCAGCAGTTTCCCGACAGGGAGGAACACTGAAGCTTTCTTT
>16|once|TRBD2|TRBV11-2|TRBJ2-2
CASSSWTSGGTGELFF
TGTGCCAGCAGCTCGTGGACTAGTGGGGGGACCGGGGAGCTGTTTTTT
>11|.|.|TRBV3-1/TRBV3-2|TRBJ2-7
CASGEAYEQYF
TGTGCCAGCGGCGAGGCCTACGAGCAGTACTTC
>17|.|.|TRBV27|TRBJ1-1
CASNPTPTARRSTEAFF
TGTGCCAGCAACCCTACCCCAACGGCCCGAAGGAGCACTGAAGCTTTCTTT
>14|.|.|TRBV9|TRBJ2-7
CASSEYSGTPEQYF
TGTGCCAGCAGCGAATACTCCGGGACTCCCGAGCAGTACTTC
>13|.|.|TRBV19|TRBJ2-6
CASSEGLTNVLTF
TGTGCCAGTAGTGAGGGACTTACCAACGTCCTGACTTTC
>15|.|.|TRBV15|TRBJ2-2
CATSRAGEGTGELFF
TGTGCCACCAGCAGAGCGGGAGAAGGCACCGGGGAGCTGTTTTTT
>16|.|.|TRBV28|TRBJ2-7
CASSLYGGPTTYEQYF
TGTGCCAGCAGTTTATACGGAGGGCCTACCACCTACGAGCAGTACTTC
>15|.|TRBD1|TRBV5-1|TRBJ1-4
CASSLEGQGDRELFF
TGCGCCAGCAGCTTGGAAGGACAGGGGGATAGGGAACTGTTTTTT
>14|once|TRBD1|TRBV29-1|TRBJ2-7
CSVEGQGISYEQYF
TGCAGCGTTGAAGGACAGGGTATTTCCTACGAGCAGTACTTC
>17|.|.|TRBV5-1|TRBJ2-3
CASSPRGGGGVPDTQYF
TGCGCCAGCAGCCCCCGAGGAGGCGGAGGGGTCCCGGATACGCAGTATTTT
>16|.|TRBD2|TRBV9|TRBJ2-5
CASSVVPSGGLETQYF
TGTGCCAGCAGCGTAGTTCCTAGCGGGGGGCTAGAGACCCAGTACTTC
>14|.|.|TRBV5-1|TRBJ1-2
CASSKTGMDYGYTF
TGCGCCAGCAGCAAGACAGGCATGGACTATGGCTACACCTTC
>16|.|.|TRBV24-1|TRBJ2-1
CATSDPGSRPYNEQFF
TGTGCCACCAGTGATCCGGGATCCCGGCCCTACAATGAGCAGTTCTTC
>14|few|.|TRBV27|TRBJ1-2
CASSLVGVDYGYTF
TGTGCCAGCAGTTTAGTAGGGGTGGACTATGGCTACACCTTC
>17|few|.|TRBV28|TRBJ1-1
CASSLSGVGRKNTEAFF
TGTGCCAGCAGTTTATCGGGGGTGGGACGGAAAAACACTGAAGCTTTCTTT
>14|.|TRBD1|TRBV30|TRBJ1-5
CAWSGGEGNQPQHF
TGTGCCTGGTCAGGGGGCGAGGGCAATCAGCCCCAGCATTTT
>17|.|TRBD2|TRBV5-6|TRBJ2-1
CASRWGTSLSSYNEQFF
TGTGCCAGCAGATGGGGGACTAGCCTGAGCTCCTACAATGAGCAGTTCTTC
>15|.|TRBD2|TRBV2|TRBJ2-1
CASSAAGGTYNEQFF
TGTGCCAGCAGTGCGGCGGGAGGGACCTACAATGAGCAGTTCTTC
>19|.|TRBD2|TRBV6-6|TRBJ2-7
CASSRLWTGLSGPLSEQYF
TGTGCCAGCAGTCGACTCTGGACGGGACTATCAGGGCCTTTGTCCGAGCAGTACTTC
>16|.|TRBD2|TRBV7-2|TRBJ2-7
CASSLGGTSGIYEQYF
TGTGCCAGCAGCTTGGGCGGAACTAGCGGGATCTACGAGCAGTACTTC
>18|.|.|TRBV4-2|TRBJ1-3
CASSQGAATGISGNTIYF
TGTGCCAGCAGCCAAGGGGCCGCTACAGGGATCTCTGGAAACACCATATATTTT
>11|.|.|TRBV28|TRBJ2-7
CASTFSGEQYF
TGTGCCAGCACTTTTAGTGGCGAGCAGTACTTC